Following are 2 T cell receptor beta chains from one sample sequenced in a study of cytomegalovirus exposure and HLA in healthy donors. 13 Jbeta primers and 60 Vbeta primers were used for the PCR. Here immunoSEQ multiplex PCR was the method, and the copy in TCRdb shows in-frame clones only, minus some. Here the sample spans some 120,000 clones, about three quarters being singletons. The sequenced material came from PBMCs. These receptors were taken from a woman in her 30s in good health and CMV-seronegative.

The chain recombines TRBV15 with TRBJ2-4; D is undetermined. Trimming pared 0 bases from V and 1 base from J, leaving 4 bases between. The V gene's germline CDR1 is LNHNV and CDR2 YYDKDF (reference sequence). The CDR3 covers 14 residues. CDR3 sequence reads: CATSRDLAKNIQYF. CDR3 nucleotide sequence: TGTGCCACCAGCAGAGATCTTGCCAAAAACATTCAGTACTTC. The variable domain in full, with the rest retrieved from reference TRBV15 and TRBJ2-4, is DAMVIQNPRYQVTQFGKPVTLSCSQTLNHNVMYWYQQKSSQAPKLLFHYYDKDFNNEADTPDNFQSRRPNTSFCFLDIRSPGLGDTAMYLCATSRDLAKNIQYFGAGTRLSVL.

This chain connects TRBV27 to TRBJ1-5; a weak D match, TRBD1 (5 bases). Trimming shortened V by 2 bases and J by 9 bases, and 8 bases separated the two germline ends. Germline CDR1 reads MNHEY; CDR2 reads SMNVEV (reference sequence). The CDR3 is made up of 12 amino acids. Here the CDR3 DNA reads TGTGCCAGCAGTTTAAGGGGTGGGCCCCAGCATTTT. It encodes CASSLRGGPQHF.